This is a list of T cell receptor beta chains from one sample in a study of blood T cell repertoires in COVID-19. Profiling relied on immunoSEQ multiplex PCR, and the TCRdb table lists in-frame clones only, not all of them. The repertoire holds approximately 400,000 clones, with more than 75% as singletons. The sample consisted of peripheral blood. These TCRs come from a human donor with acute or convalescent COVID-19. The donor label of this sample is uncertain. CDR3s include the opening cysteine and the closing phenylalanine or tryptophan. The D gene is left open where the match is weak. Expanded clones get a size class; other rows say once, few or many, or leave the size out.

TRBD2,TRBJ2-5,-,TRBV11-3,CASSLGRTREETQYF,TGTGCCAGCAGCTTAGGGCGGACTAGAGAAGAGACCCAGTACTTC
TRBD2,TRBJ2-2,-,TRBV25-1,CASSEFRGLGNTGELFF,TGTGCCAGCAGTGAATTTCGCGGACTAGGCAACACCGGGGAGCTGTTTTTT
-,TRBJ2-7,-,TRBV29-1,CSVAGFNEQYF,TGCAGCGTTGCGGGGTTTAACGAGCAGTACTTC
TRBD2,TRBJ2-1,-,TRBV5-1,CASSQGTSGISYNEQFF,TGCGCCAGCAGCCAGGGGACTAGCGGGATCTCCTACAATGAGCAGTTCTTC
-,TRBJ1-5,-,TRBV7-8,CASSSPGAGGQPQHF,TGTGCCAGCAGCTCACCAGGGGCGGGAGGTCAGCCCCAGCATTTT
-,TRBJ2-2,once,TRBV5-5,CASSLTSSWAAGELFF,TGTGCCAGCAGCTTAACGTCGTCGTGGGCAGCCGGGGAGCTGTTTTTT
-,TRBJ1-5,-,TRBV10-2,CASRVGGRDQPQHF,TGCGCCAGCAGGGTGGGGGGAAGGGATCAGCCCCAGCATTTT
-,TRBJ2-2,-,TRBV3-1/TRBV3-2,CASSQDHVGGFTGELFF,TGTGCCAGCAGCCAAGATCACGTAGGCGGTTTCACCGGGGAGCTGTTTTTT
TRBD1,TRBJ2-5,-,TRBV7-7,CASSSTGANQETQYF,TGTGCCAGCAGCTCCACAGGGGCCAACCAAGAGACCCAGTACTTC
-,TRBJ2-4,-,TRBV18,CASSPPQRLAKNIQYF,TGTGCCAGCTCACCACCGCAGAGACTAGCCAAAAACATTCAGTACTTC
-,TRBJ2-5,-,TRBV19,CASKYKGPGETQYF,TGTGCCAGTAAATATAAGGGGCCGGGAGAGACCCAGTACTTC
-,TRBJ1-2,-,TRBV29-1,CSVIPDTPGYTF,TGCAGCGTCATTCCCGACACCCCCGGCTACACCTTC
-,TRBJ2-6,few,TRBV24-1,CATFAPGNRKTNVLTF,TGTGCCACCTTTGCACCCGGAAACAGGAAGACCAACGTCCTGACTTTC